Listed below are T cell receptor beta chains from one sample, sequenced in a study of blood T cell repertoires in COVID-19. Data came from immunoSEQ multiplex PCR; TCRdb stores just in-frame clones and leaves some out. The table shows over 250,000 clones, with more than 75% occurring only once. Sequencing was done on a sample of PBMCs or T cells enriched from blood (not recorded which). Receptors originate from a man aged 55 to 70 who had recovered from COVID-19. CDR3s include the opening cysteine and the closing phenylalanine or tryptophan. The D gene is left open where the match is weak. Clone size is not always given. Where it is, it says once, few, many or a class for expanded clones.

D gene	V gene	clone size	J gene	CDR3 DNA	CDR3 protein
-	TRBV19	-	TRBJ1-5	TGTGCCAGTAACTTGGACAGTAATCAGCCCCAGCATTTT	CASNLDSNQPQHF
TRBD1	TRBV18	-	TRBJ1-1	TGTGCCAGCTCAGACAGGGTGGACACTGAAGCTTTCTTT	CASSDRVDTEAFF
-	TRBV30	-	TRBJ1-6	TGTGCCTGGAAGCCGGGACAATGGAATTCACCCCTCCACTTT	CAWKPGQWNSPLHF
TRBD1	TRBV4-2	-	TRBJ2-1	TGTGCCAGCAGACGGGACAGAGAATACAATGAGCAGTTCTTC	CASRRDREYNEQFF
-	TRBV6-5	-	TRBJ1-1	TGTGCCAGCAAGCGCGGAGGGGACTGGAACACTGAAGCTTTCTTT	CASKRGGDWNTEAFF
-	TRBV19	-	TRBJ1-1	TGTGCCAGTAACCCCCTGGGAGGGGGAAACACTGAAGCTTTCTTT	CASNPLGGGNTEAFF
TRBD2	TRBV7-2	-	TRBJ2-7	TGTGCCAGCAGCTTAGAGGGAGGGACCTACTACGAGCAGTACTTC	CASSLEGGTYYEQYF
TRBD1	TRBV6-5	-	TRBJ2-2	TGTGCCAGCAGTTCTGGGACAGGGGGTTTCACCGGGGAGCTGTTTTTT	CASSSGTGGFTGELFF
-	TRBV20-1	-	TRBJ2-7	TGCAGTAGTCAGGGTGGGGCCGAGCAGTACTTC	CSSQGGAEQYF
TRBD1	TRBV7-2	-	TRBJ1-2	TGTGCCAGCAGCACGACGACAGGGGGCGGCTATGGCTACACCTTC	CASSTTTGGGYGYTF
-	TRBV19	-	TRBJ1-4	TGTGCCAGTGGTAGACAGAGGAATGAAAAACTGTTTTTT	CASGRQRNEKLFF
-	TRBV7-9	-	TRBJ1-2	TGTGCCAGCAGCTTAGAGGCGGCGTTTAAGACTAACTATGGCTACACCTTC	CASSLEAAFKTNYGYTF
TRBD2	TRBV4-3	-	TRBJ2-1	TGCGCCAGCAGCCACTCAACCCCTAGGACTAGCGGGGCATACAATGAGCAGTTCTTC	CASSHSTPRTSGAYNEQFF
-	TRBV6-5	-	TRBJ2-3	TGTGCCAGCAGTTCGGGGGGCAGTAGCACAGATACGCAGTATTTT	CASSSGGSSTDTQYF
-	TRBV19	-	TRBJ1-2	TGTGCCAGTGGAGTCGGCTCACACCCTAACTATGGCTACACCTTC	CASGVGSHPNYGYTF
TRBD2	TRBV5-8	-	TRBJ2-1	TGTGCCAGCAGCTTTATAGGGACTAGCTTCTATGAGCAGTTCTTC	CASSFIGTSFYEQFF
-	TRBV6-1	-	TRBJ2-7	TGTGCCAGCAGTGAATATTGGACAGATAACGAGCAGTACTTC	CASSEYWTDNEQYF
-	TRBV4-3	-	TRBJ1-5	TGCGCCAGCAGCCAAGAAACAGGGAAGTTTCAGCCCCAGCATTTT	CASSQETGKFQPQHF
-	TRBV9	-	TRBJ2-3	TGTGCCAGCAGCGTAGCTACGGGGTCGGGTGAGCAGTATTTT	CASSVATGSGEQYF
TRBD2	TRBV13	-	TRBJ2-1	TGTGCCAGCAGCTTACAACTAGCGGCCTACAATGAGCAGTTCTTC	CASSLQLAAYNEQFF
-	TRBV30	-	TRBJ2-7	TGTGCCTGGAGTGTAACAGTCTACGAGCAGTACTTC	CAWSVTVYEQYF
TRBD1	TRBV9	-	TRBJ2-7	TGTGCCAGCAGCGACCGGGACAGGGGAGGCGAGCAGTACTTC	CASSDRDRGGEQYF
-	TRBV12-3/TRBV12-4	-	TRBJ2-3	TGTGCCAGCCGCACATTCCTCACAGATACGCAGTATTTT	CASRTFLTDTQYF
TRBD1	TRBV6-2/TRBV6-3	-	TRBJ1-1	TGTGCCAGCAGTGAGCCCCTAACAGGGGTCCGTGAAGCTTTCTTT	CASSEPLTGVREAFF
TRBD2	TRBV7-8	-	TRBJ2-3	TGTGCCAGCAGCTTCCAGCGGGGCCCGACAGATACGCAGTATTTT	CASSFQRGPTDTQYF
-	TRBV18	-	TRBJ1-3	TGTGCCAGCTCACCAGGAGGCGACTCTGGAAACACCATATATTTT	CASSPGGDSGNTIYF
-	TRBV12-3/TRBV12-4	-	TRBJ2-5	TGTGCCAGCAGCCCAGACACCGTGGCGACCCAGTACTTC	CASSPDTVATQYF
-	TRBV30	-	TRBJ1-2	TGTGCCTGGAGGCGGGGACTGAGCTATGGCTACACCTTC	CAWRRGLSYGYTF
-	TRBV3-1/TRBV3-2	once	TRBJ1-3	TGTGCCAGCAGCCCCAGTGGGGGGGGAGCTGGAAACACCATATATTTT	CASSPSGGGAGNTIYF
TRBD2	TRBV5-1	once	TRBJ2-1	TGCGCCAGCAGCCTTAGCGGGCAGTACAATGAGCAGTTCTTC	CASSLSGQYNEQFF
TRBD1	TRBV5-4	-	TRBJ2-7	TGTGCCAGCAGCCTAAACCCACAGGGGATGTACGAGCAGTACTTC	CASSLNPQGMYEQYF
-	TRBV18	-	TRBJ2-5	TGTGCCAGCTCCGAGTACCAAGAGACCCAGTACTTC	CASSEYQETQYF
TRBD1	TRBV28	-	TRBJ1-2	TGTGCCAGCAGTCCTTCGACAGGGGTCAACTATGGCTACACCTTC	CASSPSTGVNYGYTF
-	TRBV5-1	-	TRBJ1-1	TGCGCCAGCAGCTCGGGTCCCCAGCTTGAAGCTTTCTTT	CASSSGPQLEAFF
TRBD1	TRBV24-1	-	TRBJ1-1	TGTGCCACCAGTGAGGGGACAGGGTCGGGAGCTTTCTTT	CATSEGTGSGAFF
-	TRBV28	-	TRBJ1-1	TGTGCCAGCAGTTTGGGGGGTGGGAACACTGAAGCTTTCTTT	CASSLGGGNTEAFF
-	TRBV24-1	-	TRBJ2-1	TGTGCCACCAGTGATTCGGTAGACTCCTACAATGAGCAGTTCTTC	CATSDSVDSYNEQFF
TRBD1	TRBV30	-	TRBJ1-6	TGTGCCTGGACCAACAGGGGGGACAGCTCCTATAATTCACCCCTCCACTTT	CAWTNRGDSSYNSPLHF
-	TRBV24-1	-	TRBJ2-1	TGTGCCACCAGTGATTTCAGCTACAATGAGCAGTTCTTC	CATSDFSYNEQFF
-	TRBV27	-	TRBJ2-2	TGTGCCAGCAGTTCCCCTACGCGAACCGGGGAGCTGTTTTTT	CASSSPTRTGELFF
TRBD1	TRBV6-5	-	TRBJ2-1	TGTGCCAGCAGTTACGGGACAGGGAATGAGCAGTTCTTC	CASSYGTGNEQFF
TRBD1	TRBV5-4	-	TRBJ1-4	TGTGCCAGCAGCACGGACAGGGGGCTTGAAAAACTGTTTTTT	CASSTDRGLEKLFF
TRBD1	TRBV7-7	-	TRBJ1-2	TGTGCTAGCAGCTCCCCTTTGGACAGGGATCGTGGCTACACCTTC	CASSSPLDRDRGYTF
TRBD1	TRBV7-6	-	TRBJ2-5	TGTGCCAGCAGCTTAAATGACAGGGCCCAAGAGACCCAGTACTTC	CASSLNDRAQETQYF
TRBD1	TRBV7-9	-	TRBJ1-2	TGTGCCAGCAGCATAGGGACAGGGGGCCTGTCTGGCTACACCTTC	CASSIGTGGLSGYTF